This T cell receptor (beta chain) was found in a study of T cell repertoires in cytomegalovirus infection. TCRdb fed the reads into MiXCR, producing one record per CDR3 protein. Seen here are around 300,000 distinct CDR3 sequences, over 7.5% observed once, and the top ten hold around 4%. CDR1 is MNHNY and CDR2 is SVGAGI in the germline V gene (reference sequence). The CDR3 has 14 residues. Trimming pared 4 bases from V and 3 bases from J, leaving 12 bases between. This clonotype was counted a few times. The origin of this receptor is a human donor in good health (CMV status not recorded). Some clones in this sample may be carry-over from other donors' samples. The J gene is TRBJ1-2, the V gene TRBV6-6; no reliable D call. The sample was PBMCs. Here the CDR3 reads CASSFSGGDYGYTF. CDR3 nucleotides: TGTGCCAGCAGTTTCTCCGGCGGAGACTATGGCTACACCTTC.